This T cell receptor (beta chain) originates from a study of shared clonotypes between healthy human individuals. The assay was immunoSEQ multiplex PCR, and TCRdb's table has in-frame clones only and misses some. In the table there are 2,500,000 or so clones, roughly 93% of which are singletons. HIV-negative, healthy adults without recent acute infections or vaccinations were the donors. Into CD45RA+ naive and CD45RA-negative memory subsets, the CD4+ cells were split. Study-level results: Larger estimated richness was generally recorded for naive subsets relative to memory subsets.

A note on this clone: What it binds is unknown.

This CDR3 comprises 13 residues. V lost 0 bases to trimming and J lost 11 bases, with 14 bases between them. Germline lookup yields CDR1 SGHRS and CDR2 YFSETQ. The rearrangement uses TRBV5-1 and TRBJ1-1, with D hard to call. The sample consisted of naive CD4+ T cells from PBMCs. Subset denoted: CD45RA+ positively selected. The clonotype originates from a man aged 18 to 29 in good health. Some clones in this sample may be carry-over from other donors' samples. The CDR3 loop reads CASSLADGFEAFF. The CDR3 region has the DNA TGCGCCAGCAGCTTGGCGGACGGCTTTGAGGCTTTCTTT.